The rows below give T cell receptor beta chains drawn from one sample of a study of blood T cell repertoires in COVID-19. Here immunoSEQ multiplex PCR was the method, and the copy in TCRdb shows in-frame clones only, minus some. The repertoire holds tens of thousands of clones, with 86% as singletons. Sample: peripheral blood. These receptors were taken from a woman aged 80 or older with acute or convalescent COVID-19. Both conserved end residues are part of each CDR3. The D gene is left open where the match is weak. Size is stated for part of the rows, as once, few or many counts, or as a class when the clone is expanded.

size	D	V	J	DNA	CDR3
.	TRBD2	TRBV11-3	TRBJ2-3	TGTGCCAGCAGCTTGGACGGGGGGGCTTCGGATACGCAGTATTTT	CASSLDGGASDTQYF
.	TRBD2	TRBV7-9	TRBJ2-1	TGTGCCAGCAGTTCGACTAGCGGGGTAAATGAGCAGTTCTTC	CASSSTSGVNEQFF
.	TRBD1	TRBV9	TRBJ2-7	TGTGCCAGCAGCCCCACAGGGGCCCTAGAAGAGCAGTACTTC	CASSPTGALEEQYF
.	.	TRBV6-5	TRBJ1-2	TGTGCCAGCAACCTAGGAACGGGAAATGGCTACACCTTC	CASNLGTGNGYTF
.	.	TRBV29-1	TRBJ1-1	TGCAGCGTTGACGTGAACACTGAAGCTTTCTTT	CSVDVNTEAFF
.	TRBD1	TRBV9	TRBJ1-6	TGTGCCAGCAGCGTAGGGACAGGGTTGAAGGATTCACCCCTCCACTTT	CASSVGTGLKDSPLHF
.	TRBD1	TRBV2	TRBJ1-2	TGTGCCAGCCTTAAGGGGGCGCAGAGAGTTAACTATGGCTACACCTTC	CASLKGAQRVNYGYTF
few	.	TRBV7-9	TRBJ1-4	TGTGCCAGCAGCTTAGGGCAGTCTAATGAAAAACTGTTTTTT	CASSLGQSNEKLFF
.	.	TRBV5-1	TRBJ1-1	TGCGCCAGCAGCCGCGGGTCCTTCGGGATTTTCTTT	CASSRGSFGIFF
.	.	TRBV11-3	TRBJ2-5	TGTGCCAGCAGCTTAGGAGCCGGGGGTTCACAAGAGACCCAGTACTTC	CASSLGAGGSQETQYF
.	TRBD1	TRBV6-5	TRBJ1-6	TGTGCCAGCAAGGGACAGGCAGATAATTCACCCCTCCACTTT	CASKGQADNSPLHF
few	.	TRBV3-1/TRBV3-2	TRBJ2-1	TGTGCCAGCAGCCAAGATGCAGGCCGCTACAATGAGCAGTTCTTC	CASSQDAGRYNEQFF
once	.	TRBV6-5	TRBJ2-1	TGTGCCAGCACCGCGCCCTACAATGAGCAGTTCTTC	CASTAPYNEQFF
.	TRBD2	TRBV11-3	TRBJ2-3	TGTGCCAGCAGCCCAAGCTGGACTAGCCGGGCAGATACGCAGTATTTT	CASSPSWTSRADTQYF
.	TRBD2	TRBV5-1	TRBJ2-6	TGCGCCAGCACCCTGGGGGGGACTGTGACTTCTGGGGCCAACGTCCTGACTTTC	CASTLGGTVTSGANVLTF
.	TRBD2	TRBV5-1	TRBJ2-3	TGCGCCAGCAGCTTGGCTCCTAGCGGGAAACGTACACTGGTGGATACGCAGTATTTT	CASSLAPSGKRTLVDTQYF
.	TRBD1	TRBV2	TRBJ1-2	TGTGCCAGCAGTGAAAGGGGACAGATCTATGGCTACACCTTC	CASSERGQIYGYTF
.	.	TRBV12-3/TRBV12-4	TRBJ2-1	TGTGCCAGCAGTTTAGGGTTCACGGGGCAGTTCTTC	CASSLGFTGQFF
.	.	TRBV7-8	TRBJ1-6	TGTGCCAGCAGCCCCGAAGTGTGGGCTCTTGATTCACCCCTCCACTTT	CASSPEVWALDSPLHF
.	.	TRBV11-2	TRBJ2-3	TGTGCCAGCAGCTTTAGGGGTATCAGCACAGATACGCAGTATTTT	CASSFRGISTDTQYF